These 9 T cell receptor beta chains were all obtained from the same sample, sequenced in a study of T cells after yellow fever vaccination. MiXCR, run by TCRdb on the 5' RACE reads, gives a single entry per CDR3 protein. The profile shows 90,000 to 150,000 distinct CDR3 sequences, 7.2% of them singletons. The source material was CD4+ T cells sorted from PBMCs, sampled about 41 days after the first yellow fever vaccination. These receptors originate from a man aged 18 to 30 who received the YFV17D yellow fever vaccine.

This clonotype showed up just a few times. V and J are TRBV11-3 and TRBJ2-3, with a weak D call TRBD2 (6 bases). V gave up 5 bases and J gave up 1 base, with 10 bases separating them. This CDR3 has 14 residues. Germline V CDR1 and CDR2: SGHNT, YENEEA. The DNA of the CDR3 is TGTGCCAGCAGCACGACGGGGGGCACAGATACGCAGTATTTT. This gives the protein CASSTTGGTDTQYF.

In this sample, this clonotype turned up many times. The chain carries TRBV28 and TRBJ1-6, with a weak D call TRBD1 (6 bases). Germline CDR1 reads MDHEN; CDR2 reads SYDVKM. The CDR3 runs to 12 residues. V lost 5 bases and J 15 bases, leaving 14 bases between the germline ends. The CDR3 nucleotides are TGTGCCAGCAGTAGCCCGGGACATCTCCTCCACTTT. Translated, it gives CASSSPGHLLHF.

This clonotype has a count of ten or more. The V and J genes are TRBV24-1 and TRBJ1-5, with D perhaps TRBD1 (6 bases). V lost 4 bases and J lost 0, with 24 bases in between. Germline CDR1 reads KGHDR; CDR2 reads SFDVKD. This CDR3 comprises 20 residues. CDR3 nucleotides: TGTGCCACCAGTGACACGGGGGGACAAGTCAGTGCCATTAGCAATCAGCCCCAGCATTTT. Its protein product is CATSDTGGQVSAISNQPQHF.

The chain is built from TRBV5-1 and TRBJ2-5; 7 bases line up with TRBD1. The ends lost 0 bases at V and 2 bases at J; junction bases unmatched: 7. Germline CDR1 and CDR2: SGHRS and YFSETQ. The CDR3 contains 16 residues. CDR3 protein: CASSLGPGQRQETQYF. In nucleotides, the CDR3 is TGCGCCAGCAGCTTGGGACCGGGACAGAGACAAGAGACCCAGTACTTC.

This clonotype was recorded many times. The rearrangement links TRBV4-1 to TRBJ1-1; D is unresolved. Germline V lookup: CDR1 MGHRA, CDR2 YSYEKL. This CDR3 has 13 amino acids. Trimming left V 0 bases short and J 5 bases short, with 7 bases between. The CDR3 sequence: CASSQDVRTEAFF. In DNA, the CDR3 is TGCGCCAGCAGCCAAGATGTGAGGACTGAAGCTTTCTTT.

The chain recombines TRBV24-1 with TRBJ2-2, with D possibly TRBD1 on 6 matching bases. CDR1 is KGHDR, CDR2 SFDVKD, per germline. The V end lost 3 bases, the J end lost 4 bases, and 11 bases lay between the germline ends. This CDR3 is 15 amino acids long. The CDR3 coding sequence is TGTGCCACCAGTGATCCTGGACAGCCCACCGGGGAGCTGTTTTTT. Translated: CATSDPGQPTGELFF.

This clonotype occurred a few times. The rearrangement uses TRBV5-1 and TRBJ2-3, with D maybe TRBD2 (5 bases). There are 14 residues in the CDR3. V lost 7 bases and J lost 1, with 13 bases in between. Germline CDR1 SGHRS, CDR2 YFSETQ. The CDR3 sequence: CASYFWGGTDTQYF. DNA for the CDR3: TGCGCCAGCTATTTTTGGGGAGGCACAGATACGCAGTATTTT.

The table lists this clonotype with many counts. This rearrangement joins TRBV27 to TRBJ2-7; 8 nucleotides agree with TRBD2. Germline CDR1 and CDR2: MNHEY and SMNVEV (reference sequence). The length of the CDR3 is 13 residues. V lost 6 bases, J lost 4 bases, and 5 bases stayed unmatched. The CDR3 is CASRFASGYEQYF. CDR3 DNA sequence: TGTGCCAGCAGATTTGCTAGCGGGTACGAGCAGTACTTC.

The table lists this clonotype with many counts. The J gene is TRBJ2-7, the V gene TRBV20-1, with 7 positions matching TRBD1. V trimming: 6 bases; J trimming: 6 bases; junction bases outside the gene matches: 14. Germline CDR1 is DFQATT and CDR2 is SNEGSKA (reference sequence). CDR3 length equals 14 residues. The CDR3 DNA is TGCAGTGCACCCAGGACAGGAGCATTACTCGAGCAGTACTTC. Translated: CSAPRTGALLEQYF.